Included here is one T cell receptor beta chain sequence, with context. Its antigen is currently unknown. The CDR3 covers 14 residues. The germline V and J ends were trimmed by 3 bases and 3 bases, with 12 bases remaining between them. Germline V gives CDR1 MNHNY, CDR2 SVGAGI (reference sequence). This record comes from a study of PD-1 blockade in classical Hodgkin lymphoma. Study context: Patients received nivolumab 3 mg/kg intravenously every 2 weeks. Regarding the study as a whole: Factors driving the repertoire differences, possibly disease activity or prior therapy, remain undefined.

Some clones are missing from TCRdb's copy, which holds only in-frame ones; the method was immunoSEQ multiplex PCR. The sample shows more than 140,000 clones, nearly 80% of them seen only once. Every patient relapsed after autologous stem cell transplantation, and brentuximab vedotin exposure varied. The rearrangement uses TRBV6-6 and TRBJ2-7; a weak D match, TRBD2 (5 bases). The source is a human donor with classical Hodgkin lymphoma. The specimen was peripheral blood mononuclear cells (PBMCs), collected before the second cycle of nivolumab. The CDR3 bases are TGTGCCAGCAGTTATCAGTCCCGGGACTACGAGCAGTACTTC. Translation: CASSYQSRDYEQYF.